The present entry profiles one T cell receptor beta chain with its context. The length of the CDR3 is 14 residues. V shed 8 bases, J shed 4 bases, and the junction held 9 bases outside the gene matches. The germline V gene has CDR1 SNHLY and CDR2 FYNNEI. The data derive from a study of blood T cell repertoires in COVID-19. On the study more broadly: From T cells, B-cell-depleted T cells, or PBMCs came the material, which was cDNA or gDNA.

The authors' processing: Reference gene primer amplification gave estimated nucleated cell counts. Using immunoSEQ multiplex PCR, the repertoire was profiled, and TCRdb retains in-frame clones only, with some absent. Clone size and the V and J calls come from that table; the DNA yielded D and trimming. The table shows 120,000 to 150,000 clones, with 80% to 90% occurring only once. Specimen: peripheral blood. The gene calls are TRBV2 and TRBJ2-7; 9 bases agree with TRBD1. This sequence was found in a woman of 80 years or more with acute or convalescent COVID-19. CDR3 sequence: CASQGDRDIYEQYF. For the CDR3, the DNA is TGTGCCAGCCAAGGGGACAGGGATATTTACGAGCAGTACTTC.